This TCR beta chain comes out of a study of monozygotic twins with inflammatory bowel disease. Findings and caveats of the study: Repertoire similarity did not differ between concordant and discordant twins, perhaps due to limited power.

Each CDR3 protein gets one entry in TCRdb, which reprocessed the 5' RACE reads and gives no DNA. The sample data list 150,000 to 200,000 distinct CDR3 sequences. Note on this clonotype: Its antigen is still unknown.

The CDR3 covers 12 residues. Looked up from germline, CDR1 is MGHDK and CDR2 is SYGVNS. The chain uses TRBV25-1 and TRBJ2-6; TCRdb lists TRBD1, though no DNA is available to test this call. Input material: blood. The sequence came from a human donor with ulcerative colitis or Crohn's disease, or a healthy co-twin of an affected twin (not recorded which). The CDR3: CASSPQANVLTF.